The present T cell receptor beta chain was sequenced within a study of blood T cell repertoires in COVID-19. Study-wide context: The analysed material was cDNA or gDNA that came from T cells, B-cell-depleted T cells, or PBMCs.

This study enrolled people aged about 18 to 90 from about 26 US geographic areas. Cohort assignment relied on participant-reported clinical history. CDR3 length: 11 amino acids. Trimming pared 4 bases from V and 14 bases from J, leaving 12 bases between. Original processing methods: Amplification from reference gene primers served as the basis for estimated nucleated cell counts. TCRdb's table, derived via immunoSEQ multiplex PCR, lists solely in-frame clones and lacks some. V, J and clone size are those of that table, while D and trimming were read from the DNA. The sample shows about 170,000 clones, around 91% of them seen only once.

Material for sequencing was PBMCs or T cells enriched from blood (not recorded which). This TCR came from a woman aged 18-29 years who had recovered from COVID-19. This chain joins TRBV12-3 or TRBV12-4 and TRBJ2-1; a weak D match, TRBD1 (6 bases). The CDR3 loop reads CASSSQTGKFF. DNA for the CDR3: TGTGCCAGCAGTTCCCAAACAGGGAAGTTCTTC.